This T cell receptor (beta chain) derives from a study of cytomegalovirus exposure and HLA in healthy donors. Points from the study as a whole: Productive rates of about 87% or about 30% were seen for most TCR beta V segments in an earlier analysis. CMV serostatus was the only recorded immune exposure for donors. Analyzed later, most CMV-associated TCR beta chains appeared HLA-restricted.

With respect to this clone: Its antigen is currently unknown.

CDR1 and CDR2 from the germline V gene are SGHTA and FQGNSA. V was pared by 4 bases and J by 4 bases, with 7 bases of the junction left unmatched. There are 16 residues in the CDR3. PCR employed 60 Vbeta and 13 Jbeta primers. Clones were read by immunoSEQ multiplex PCR, and TCRdb kept only the in-frame ones, dropping some. The sample yields under 170,000 clones, less than 85% seen once. This receptor was obtained from a man in his fifties or sixties in good health and CMV-seropositive. The material sequenced was PBMCs. The rearrangement links TRBV7-2 to TRBJ2-3; TRBD2 aligns across 11 bases. The DNA of the CDR3 is TGTGCCAGCAGCTCCCCGATAGCGGGAGGGGCAGATACGCAGTATTTT. It translates to CASSSPIAGGADTQYF.